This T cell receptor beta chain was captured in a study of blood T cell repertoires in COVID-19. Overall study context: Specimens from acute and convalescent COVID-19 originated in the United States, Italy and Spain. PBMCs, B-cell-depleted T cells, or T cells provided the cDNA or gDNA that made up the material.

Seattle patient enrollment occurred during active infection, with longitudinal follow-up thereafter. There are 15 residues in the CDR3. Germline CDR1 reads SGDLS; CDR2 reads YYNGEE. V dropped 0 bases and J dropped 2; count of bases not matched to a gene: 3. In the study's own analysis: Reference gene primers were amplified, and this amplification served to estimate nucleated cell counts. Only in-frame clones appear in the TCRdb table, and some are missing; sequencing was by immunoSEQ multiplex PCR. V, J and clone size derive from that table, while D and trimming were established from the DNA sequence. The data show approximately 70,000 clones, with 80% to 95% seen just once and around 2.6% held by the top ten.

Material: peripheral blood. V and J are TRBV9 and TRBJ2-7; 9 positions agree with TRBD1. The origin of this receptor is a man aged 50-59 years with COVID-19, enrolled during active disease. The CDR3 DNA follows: TGTGCCAGCAGCGTAGGACAGGGGGACACCTACGAGCAGTACTTC. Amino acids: CASSVGQGDTYEQYF.